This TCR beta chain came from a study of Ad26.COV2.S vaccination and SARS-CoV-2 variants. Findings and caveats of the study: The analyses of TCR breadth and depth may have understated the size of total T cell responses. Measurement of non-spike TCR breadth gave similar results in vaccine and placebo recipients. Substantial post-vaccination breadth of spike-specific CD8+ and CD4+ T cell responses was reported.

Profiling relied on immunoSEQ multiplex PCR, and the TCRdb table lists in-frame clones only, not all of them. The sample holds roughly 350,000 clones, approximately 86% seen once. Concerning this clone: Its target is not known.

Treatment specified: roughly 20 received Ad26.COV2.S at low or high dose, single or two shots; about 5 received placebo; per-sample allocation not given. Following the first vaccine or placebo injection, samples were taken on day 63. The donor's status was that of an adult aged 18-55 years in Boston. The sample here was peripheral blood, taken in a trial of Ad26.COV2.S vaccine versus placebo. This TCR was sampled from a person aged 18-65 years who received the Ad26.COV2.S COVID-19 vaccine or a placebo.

The CDR3 coding sequence is TGTGCCAGCATCGCCGGACAGGGTGAAGCCAAAAACATTCAGTACTTC. The encoded protein is CASIAGQGEAKNIQYF. This chain links TRBV2 with TRBJ2-4, with 8 bases fitting TRBD1. The germline gives CDR1 SNHLY, CDR2 FYNNEI. This CDR3 comprises 16 residues. V lost 7 bases to trimming and J lost 0 bases; unmatched junction nucleotides: 8.